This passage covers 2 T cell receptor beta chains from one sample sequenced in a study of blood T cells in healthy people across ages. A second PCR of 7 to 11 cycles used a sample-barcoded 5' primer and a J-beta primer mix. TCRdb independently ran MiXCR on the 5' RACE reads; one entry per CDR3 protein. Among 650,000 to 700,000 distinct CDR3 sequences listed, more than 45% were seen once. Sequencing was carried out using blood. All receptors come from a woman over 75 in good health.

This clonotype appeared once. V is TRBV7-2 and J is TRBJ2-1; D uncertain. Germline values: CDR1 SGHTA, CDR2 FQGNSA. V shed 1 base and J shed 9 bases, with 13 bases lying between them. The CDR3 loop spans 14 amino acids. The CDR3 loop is CASSLVSSAAEQFF. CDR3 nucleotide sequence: TGTGCCAGCAGCTTAGTTTCTTCCGCCGCTGAGCAGTTCTTC.

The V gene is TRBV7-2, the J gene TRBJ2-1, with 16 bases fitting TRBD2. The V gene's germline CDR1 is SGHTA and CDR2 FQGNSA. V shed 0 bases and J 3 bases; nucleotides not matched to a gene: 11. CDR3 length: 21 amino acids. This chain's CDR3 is CASSLAHGGLAGGRGYNEQFF. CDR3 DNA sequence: TGTGCCAGCAGCTTAGCGCATGGGGGACTAGCGGGAGGGAGGGGCTACAATGAGCAGTTCTTC.